This T cell receptor beta chain was sequenced in a study of CD8 T cells in ankylosing spondylitis. In regard to this clonotype: Antigen specificity is unknown.

Each CDR3 protein is one row after TCRdb ran MiXCR on the 5' RACE reads. This sample carries hundreds of thousands of distinct CDR3 sequences, 20% to 30% of them seen once, and the ten largest clones take roughly 6.7%. The CDR3 runs to 16 residues. V dropped 4 bases and J dropped 6; count of bases not matched to a gene: 13. Study conclusions and caveats: The study looked at matched synovial fluid samples from ankylosing spondylitis patients. Disease-linked clones were reported to be significantly enriched there. In ankylosing spondylitis blood, a motif of roughly 8 highly homologous TCR beta variants appeared characteristic.

The sample was blood, either unsorted or a sorted T cell fraction (not recorded which). This clonotype was sampled from a male donor with ankylosing spondylitis or in good health (not recorded which). This chain connects TRBV23-1 to TRBJ2-7; 9 bases match TRBD1. TRBV23-1 is marked as an open reading frame, function uncertain. The CDR3 DNA reads as TGCGCCAGCAGTCCCCAACGTGACAGGGGGGCCAGCGAGCAGTACTTC. Residues: CASSPQRDRGASEQYF.